The 32 T cell receptor beta chains below all came from one sample that was sequenced in a study of radiotherapy plus CTLA-4 blockade in lung cancer. Clones were sequenced by immunoSEQ multiplex PCR, and TCRdb holds only the in-frame ones, with some missing. The sample lists 50,000 to 60,000 clones; 70% to 80% were seen once. The sample consisted of peripheral blood, taken from a patient treated with radiotherapy plus ipilimumab. These receptors were obtained from a human donor with non-small cell lung cancer who had a complete response to radiotherapy plus ipilimumab.

In its sample, this clone was seen a few times. The chain carries TRBV7-6 and TRBJ1-2, with 8 bases aligning to TRBD1. J gave up 2 bases and V 4 bases, and 3 bases lay outside the gene matches. CDR1 is SGHVS, CDR2 FNYEAQ, per germline. The CDR3 length is 14 residues. The CDR3 protein is CASSSGQGNYGYTF. DNA of the CDR3: TGTGCCAGCAGCTCCGGACAGGGAAACTATGGCTACACCTTC.

The chain couples TRBV6-5 to TRBJ1-5, with 9 bases identical to TRBD1. V lost 5 bases, J lost 4 bases, and 6 bases stayed unmatched. The V gene's germline CDR1 is MNHEY and CDR2 SVGAGI. The length of the CDR3 is 15 residues. CDR3 DNA: TGTGCCAGCAGTCGCTCCGGGACAGGGAATCAGCCCCAGCATTTT. Its protein product is CASSRSGTGNQPQHF.

This clone was observed once. The J gene is TRBJ2-4, the V gene TRBV30; D is unclear. Per the germline V gene, CDR1 is GTSNPN and CDR2 is SVGIG (reference sequence). The CDR3 spans 12 residues. Trimming removed 1 base from V and 5 bases from J, with 6 bases in between. The CDR3 reads CAWSESENIQYF. The DNA for the CDR3 is TGTGCCTGGAGTGAGTCAGAAAACATTCAGTACTTC.

The V and J genes are TRBV29-1 and TRBJ2-7, with TRBD2 as a possible D gene (5 bases). V was clipped by 1 base and J by 0 bases, with 7 bases between them. Per germline, CDR1 SQVTM and CDR2 ANQGSEA. The CDR3 is made up of 13 amino acids. As DNA, the CDR3 is TGCAGCGTTGAAGGACGGGACTCCTACGAGCAGTACTTC. This encodes CSVEGRDSYEQYF.

This chain connects TRBV5-1 to TRBJ2-5, with TRBD1 matching over 11 bases. The CDR3 has 16 amino acids. V dropped 0 bases and J dropped 7; count of bases not matched to a gene: 8. Germline V gene sequence: CDR1 SGHRS, CDR2 YFSETQ. The CDR3 DNA sequence: TGCGCCAGCAGCTTGGCCGGACAGGGGGCGCTTGGGACCCAGTACTTC. Amino acid sequence: CASSLAGQGALGTQYF.

The rearrangement links TRBV5-1 to TRBJ1-1; 9 positions agree with TRBD1. This CDR3 comprises 14 residues. With 4 bases clipped from V and 5 bases from J, the junction kept 6 bases outside the gene matches. Per the germline V gene, CDR1 is SGHRS and CDR2 is YFSETQ. For the CDR3, the DNA is TGCGCCAGCAGCAGTGACAGGGGGGAAACTGAAGCTTTCTTT. Its translation: CASSSDRGETEAFF.

V usage is TRBV15 and J usage is TRBJ1-1; D may be TRBD1 (5 bases). Germline V gene lookup returns CDR1 LNHNV and CDR2 YYDKDF (reference sequence). The CDR3 has 16 residues. V lost 0 bases and J 5 bases, leaving 16 bases between the germline ends. The CDR3 bases are TGTGCCACCAGCAGAGATAGAGGTAGGGGAAAAACTGAAGCTTTCTTT. Translation: CATSRDRGRGKTEAFF.

The chain couples TRBV11-2 to TRBJ1-5; tentatively, D is TRBD1 (6 bases). The CDR3 runs to 15 residues. The ends were cut back, 2 bases at V and 7 bases at J, with 15 bases in the middle. Germline V lookup: CDR1 SGHAT, CDR2 FQNNGV. This chain's CDR3 is CASSLLDRFGQPQHF. The CDR3 DNA reads TGTGCCAGCAGCTTACTAGACAGGTTCGGACAGCCCCAGCATTTT.

V and J are TRBV10-3 and TRBJ2-7, with 12 bases that match TRBD2. Looked up from germline, CDR1 is ENHRY and CDR2 is SYGVKD. Losses at the gene ends were 10 bases for V and 3 bases for J; bases not matched to a gene: 7. The CDR3 runs 14 residues. The CDR3 DNA reads TGTGCCACCTGGACTAGCGGGGAGCACTACGAGCAGTACTTC. This sequence encodes CATWTSGEHYEQYF.

This sequence joins TRBV9 and TRBJ2-5; a possible D gene is TRBD1 (6 bases). The V end was cut by 4 bases, the J end by 2 bases, with 15 bases between. Germline CDR1 and CDR2: SGDLS and YYNGEE. The CDR3 is 15 residues long. This CDR3 reads CASSPMSQGQETQYF. The CDR3 DNA reads as TGTGCCAGCAGCCCCATGAGCCAGGGGCAAGAGACCCAGTACTTC.

The chain is built from TRBV9 and TRBJ2-7; 11 bases are shared with TRBD2. This CDR3 spans 18 amino acids. Trimming removed 4 bases from V and 4 bases from J; junction bases left unmatched: 16. From germline, CDR1 is SGDLS and CDR2 YYNGEE. In DNA form, the CDR3 reads TGTGCCAGCAGCCCCAGACTAGCGGGAAGCCACCCTAGATACGAGCAGTACGTC. Translation gives CASSPRLAGSHPRYEQYV.

The V call is TRBV19, the J call TRBJ1-3; D uncertain. CDR3 length: 15 amino acids. With 1 base removed from V and 2 bases from J, the gap between germline ends came to 9 bases. In germline, CDR1 is LNHDA, CDR2 SQIVND (reference sequence). The CDR3 DNA reads TGTGCCAGTAGTATAGGGAGCCCGGCTGGAAACACCATATATTTT. It is translated as CASSIGSPAGNTIYF.

The chain carries TRBV30 and TRBJ1-2; no clear D gene. From germline, CDR1 is GTSNPN and CDR2 SVGIG (reference sequence). The CDR3 spans 11 residues. V lost 4 bases and J 6 bases, leaving 9 bases between the germline ends. The CDR3 region is CAWTREDGYTF. The CDR3 DNA reads as TGTGCCTGGACTCGGGAAGATGGCTACACCTTC.

V is TRBV2 and J is TRBJ1-2, with D tentatively TRBD1 (6 bases). Germline CDR1 is SNHLY and CDR2 is FYNNEI. The CDR3 extends over 15 amino acids. Trimming shortened V by 7 bases and J by 0 bases, and 15 bases separated the two germline ends. As DNA, the CDR3 is TGTGCCAGCACTCTCTCTAGGACAGCTAACTATGGCTACACCTTC. It specifies CASTLSRTANYGYTF.

This rearrangement joins TRBV12-5 to TRBJ2-7, with 10 bases lining up with TRBD1. The CDR3 totals 15 residues. Trimming took 6 bases from V and 1 from J; bases not matched to a gene: 6. CDR1 LGHNT and CDR2 FRNRAP come from the germline V gene. CDR3 protein: CASGRQGAYSYEQYF. The DNA of the CDR3 is TGTGCTAGTGGGAGACAGGGGGCGTATTCCTACGAGCAGTACTTC. Variable domain in full (rest from reference TRBV12-5 and TRBJ2-7): DARVTQTPRHKVTEMGQEVTMRCQPILGHNTVFWYRQTMMQGLELLAYFRNRAPLDDSGMPKDRFSAEMPDATLATLKIQPSEPRDSAVYFCASGRQGAYSYEQYFGPGTRLTVT.

The rearrangement joins TRBV10-3 to TRBJ1-2; 11 bases agree with TRBD1. The germline CDR1 and CDR2 sequences are ENHRY and SYGVKD. With 4 bases clipped from V and 2 bases from J, the junction kept 0 bases outside the gene matches. The CDR3 contains 14 residues. CDR3 sequence reads: CAISGDRGNYGYTF. The CDR3 nucleotides read TGTGCCATCAGTGGGGACAGGGGGAACTATGGCTACACCTTC.

This clone was picked up one time. J is TRBJ2-5 and V is TRBV25-1; D is uncertain. Germline assignment: CDR1 MGHDK and CDR2 SYGVNS. V lost 0 bases, J lost 1 base, and 6 bases lay in between. The length of the CDR3 is 14 residues. The CDR3 bases are TGTGCCAGCAGTGAATACCTAATCCAAGAGACCCAGTACTTC. Protein sequence: CASSEYLIQETQYF.

This clone turned up a few times. The chain joins TRBV19 to TRBJ1-3; no clear D gene. This CDR3 has 12 amino acids. Germline values: CDR1 LNHDA, CDR2 SQIVND (reference sequence). V was shortened by 6 bases and J by 0 bases, with 3 bases between the two germline ends. The CDR3 spells CASRSSGNTIYF. The CDR3 DNA follows: TGTGCCAGTAGGAGCTCTGGAAACACCATATATTTT.

The chain recombines TRBV19 with TRBJ2-6, with TRBD1 matching over 7 bases. Germline CDR1 is LNHDA and CDR2 is SQIVND (reference sequence). CDR3 length: 19 amino acids. After removal of 5 bases from V and 1 base from J, the junction contained 14 bases not matched to a gene. The CDR3 here is CASSPQASATGSGANVLTF. Here the CDR3 DNA reads TGTGCCAGTAGTCCCCAGGCTTCTGCGACAGGGTCTGGGGCCAACGTCCTGACTTTC.

The chain has TRBV6-6 and TRBJ1-5; TRBD1 agrees at 7 bases. CDR3 size: 15 residues. The germline V gene has CDR1 MNHNY and CDR2 SVGAGI (reference sequence). Trimming took 8 bases from V and 0 from J; bases not matched to a gene: 7. CDR3: CASGEQGLSNQPQHF. For the CDR3, the DNA is TGTGCCAGCGGCGAACAGGGGCTTAGCAATCAGCCCCAGCATTTT.

V is TRBV6-5 and J is TRBJ1-1; D is unclear. Germline-derived CDR1 and CDR2 are MNHEY and SVGAGI. The CDR3 loop spans 14 amino acids. Trimming took off 2 bases at V and 1 base at J, with 8 bases between the two ends. CDR3 coding DNA: TGTGCCAGCAGTTACACAGAAACGAACACTGAAGCTTTCTTT. Its translation is CASSYTETNTEAFF.

This sequence joins TRBV13 and TRBJ2-5; possible D gene TRBD2, 5 bases. CDR3 length: 17 amino acids. Germline V gives CDR1 PRHDT, CDR2 FYEKMQ (reference sequence). Trimming took off 4 bases at V and 0 bases at J, with 18 bases between the two ends. CDR3 DNA sequence: TGTGCCAGCAGCTCCGAGGCGGGCCTGGGGTACCAAGAGACCCAGTACTTC. This gives the protein CASSSEAGLGYQETQYF.

The rearrangement uses TRBV4-3 and TRBJ1-5, with D uncertain. Between the trimmed V and J ends, which lost 0 bases and 2 bases, there was a span of 11 bases. Germline loops: CDR1 LGHNA, CDR2 YSLEER. This CDR3 region has 16 residues. CDR3 protein: CASSQDLGDGNQPQHF. CDR3 DNA sequence: TGCGCCAGCAGCCAAGATCTCGGGGATGGCAATCAGCCCCAGCATTTT.

This chain uses TRBV6-9 with TRBJ2-6; D call uncertain. The V gene lost 5 bases and the J gene lost 5 bases, with 22 bases spanning the gap. CDR3 size: 18 residues. CDR1 MNHGY and CDR2 SVAAGI come from the germline V gene. The CDR3 region is CASSQAYLRQSRANVLTF. The CDR3 bases are TGTGCCAGCAGTCAGGCCTACTTACGACAAAGTCGGGCCAACGTCCTGACTTTC.

This chain connects TRBV28 to TRBJ2-7; the D is unclear. Germline lookup yields CDR1 MDHEN and CDR2 SYDVKM. The CDR3 runs to 13 residues. V shed 3 bases and J shed 3 bases, with 9 bases lying between them. DNA of the CDR3: TGTGCCAGCAGTTTGGGCAGGCTCTACGAGCAGTACTTC. Amino acids: CASSLGRLYEQYF.

This clone appeared a single time. The genes are TRBV19 and TRBJ1-1, with TRBD1 as a possible D gene (5 bases). V shed 3 bases and J shed 6 bases, with 14 bases lying between them. In germline, CDR1 is LNHDA, CDR2 SQIVND (reference sequence). This CDR3 contains 14 residues. The CDR3 is CASSIRGIGAEAFF. The DNA of the CDR3 is TGTGCCAGTAGTATCCGGGGGATAGGTGCTGAAGCTTTCTTT.

The chain is built from TRBV18 and TRBJ2-5, with D possibly being TRBD2 (5 bases). From germline, CDR1 is KGHSH and CDR2 LQKENI. This CDR3 region has 13 residues. Trimming took 5 bases from V and 4 from J, leaving 11 bases between them. In DNA form, the CDR3 reads TGTGCCAGCTCAGGAGAGAGGGCAGAGACCCAGTACTTC. This translates into CASSGERAETQYF.

This clone was counted between two and nine times. J is TRBJ2-2 and V is TRBV5-1; TRBD1 matches at 8 bases. Trimming at V came to 2 bases and at J to 2 bases, leaving 5 bases not matched to a gene. The CDR3 is made up of 16 amino acids. Germline lookup yields CDR1 SGHRS and CDR2 YFSETQ. The CDR3: CASSLQGGTNTGELFF. In nucleotides, the CDR3 is TGCGCCAGCAGCTTACAGGGGGGAACAAACACCGGGGAGCTGTTTTTT.

The chain joins TRBV6-6 to TRBJ1-2, with TRBD1 matching over 8 bases. The germline gives CDR1 MNHNY, CDR2 SVGAGI (reference sequence). This CDR3 spans 14 amino acids. The trim removed 6 bases at V and 4 bases at J, leaving 7 bases unmatched. The CDR3 sequence is CASREQGAGYGYTF. For the CDR3, the DNA is TGTGCCAGCAGGGAGCAGGGGGCAGGCTATGGCTACACCTTC.

The chain couples TRBV11-3 to TRBJ2-7, with D possibly TRBD2 on 6 matching bases. Trimming pared 3 bases from V and 4 bases from J, leaving 16 bases between. Per the germline V gene, CDR1 is SGHNT and CDR2 is YENEEA. This CDR3 contains 15 residues. CDR3 DNA: TGTGCCAGCAGCTTGAGCAGGTTAGCGGATTACGAGCAGTACGTC. Its protein product is CASSLSRLADYEQYV.

The gene calls are TRBV7-2 and TRBJ1-1; D not certain. The CDR3 spans 15 residues. The V end lost 2 bases, the J end lost 0 bases, and 10 bases lay between the germline ends. In germline, CDR1 is SGHTA, CDR2 FQGNSA. CDR3 region: CASSLQEGVNTEAFF. Here the CDR3 DNA reads TGTGCCAGCAGCTTACAGGAGGGAGTGAACACTGAAGCTTTCTTT.

This sequence joins TRBV5-4 and TRBJ2-6; D remains ambiguous. The germline CDR1 and CDR2 sequences are SGHNT and YYREEE (reference sequence). The CDR3 is 14 amino acids. V dropped 0 bases and J dropped 3 bases, with 4 bases sitting between them. CDR3 protein: CASSLGGGANVLTF. In DNA form, the CDR3 reads TGTGCCAGCAGCTTGGGAGGTGGGGCCAACGTCCTGACTTTC.